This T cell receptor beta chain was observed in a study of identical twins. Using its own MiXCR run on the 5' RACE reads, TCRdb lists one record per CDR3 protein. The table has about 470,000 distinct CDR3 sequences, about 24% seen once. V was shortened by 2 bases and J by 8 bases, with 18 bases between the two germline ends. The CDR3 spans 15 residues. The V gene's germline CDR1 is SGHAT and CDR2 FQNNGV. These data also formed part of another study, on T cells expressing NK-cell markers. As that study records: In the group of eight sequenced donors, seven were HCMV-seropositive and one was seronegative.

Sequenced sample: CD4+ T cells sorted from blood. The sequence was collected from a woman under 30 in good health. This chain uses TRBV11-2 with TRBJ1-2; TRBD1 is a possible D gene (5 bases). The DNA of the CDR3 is TGTGCCAGCAGCTTAAATGGGGCCGAGCGTCGCGGCTACACCTTC. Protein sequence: CASSLNGAERRGYTF.